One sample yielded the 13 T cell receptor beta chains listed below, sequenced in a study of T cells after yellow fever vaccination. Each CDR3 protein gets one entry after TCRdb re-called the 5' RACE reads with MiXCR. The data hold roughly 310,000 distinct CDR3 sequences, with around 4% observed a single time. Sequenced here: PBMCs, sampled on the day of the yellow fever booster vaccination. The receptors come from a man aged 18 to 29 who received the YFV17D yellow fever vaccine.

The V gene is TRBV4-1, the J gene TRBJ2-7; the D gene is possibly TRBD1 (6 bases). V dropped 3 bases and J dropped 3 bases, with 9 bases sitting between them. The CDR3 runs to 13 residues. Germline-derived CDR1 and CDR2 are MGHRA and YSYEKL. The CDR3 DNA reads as TGCGCCAGCAGCCAGTCGGACAGCTACGAGCAGTACGTC. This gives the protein CASSQSDSYEQYV.

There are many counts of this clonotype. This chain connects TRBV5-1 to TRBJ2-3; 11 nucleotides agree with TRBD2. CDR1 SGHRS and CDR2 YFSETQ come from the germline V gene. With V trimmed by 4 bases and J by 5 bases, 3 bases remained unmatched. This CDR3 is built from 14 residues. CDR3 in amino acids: CASSQTSGEDTQYF. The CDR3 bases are TGCGCCAGCAGCCAGACTAGCGGGGAAGATACGCAGTATTTT. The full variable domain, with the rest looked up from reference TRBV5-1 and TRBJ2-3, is KAGVTQTPRYLIKTRGQQVTLSCSPISGHRSVSWYQQTPGQGLQFLFEYFSETQRNKGNFPGRFSGRQFSNSRSEMNVSTLELGDSALYLCASSQTSGEDTQYFGPGTRLTVL.

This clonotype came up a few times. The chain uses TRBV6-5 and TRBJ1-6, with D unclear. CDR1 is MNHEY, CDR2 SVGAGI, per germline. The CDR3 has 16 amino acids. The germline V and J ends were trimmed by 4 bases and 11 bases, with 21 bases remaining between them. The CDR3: CASSLKSGPGLPPLHF. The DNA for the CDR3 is TGTGCCAGCAGTTTAAAATCGGGTCCCGGGCTTCCACCCCTCCACTTT.

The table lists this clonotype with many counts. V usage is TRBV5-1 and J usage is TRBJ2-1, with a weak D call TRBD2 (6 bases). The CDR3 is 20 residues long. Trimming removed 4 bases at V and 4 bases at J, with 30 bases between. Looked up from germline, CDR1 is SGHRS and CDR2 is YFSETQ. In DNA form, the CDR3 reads TGCGCCAGCAGCCCCGCCGGGGGTACTCAACTCTCCCAGAGGTACAATGAGCAGTTCTTC. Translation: CASSPAGGTQLSQRYNEQFF.

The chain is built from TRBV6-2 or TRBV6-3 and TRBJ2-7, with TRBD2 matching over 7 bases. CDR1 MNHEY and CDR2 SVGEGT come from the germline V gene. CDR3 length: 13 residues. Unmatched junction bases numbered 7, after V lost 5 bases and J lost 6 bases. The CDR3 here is CASSRSGVLEQYV. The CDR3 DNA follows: TGTGCCAGCAGTAGGAGCGGGGTCCTCGAGCAGTACGTC.

The CDR3 loop reads CASTLKGKTYGYTF. Here the CDR3 DNA reads TGTGCCAGCACCCTGAAAGGAAAGACCTATGGCTACACCTTC. The V and J genes are TRBV12-3 or TRBV12-4 and TRBJ1-2; D remains unclear. The length of the CDR3 is 14 residues. The ends were cut back, 7 bases at V and 4 bases at J, with 16 bases in the middle.

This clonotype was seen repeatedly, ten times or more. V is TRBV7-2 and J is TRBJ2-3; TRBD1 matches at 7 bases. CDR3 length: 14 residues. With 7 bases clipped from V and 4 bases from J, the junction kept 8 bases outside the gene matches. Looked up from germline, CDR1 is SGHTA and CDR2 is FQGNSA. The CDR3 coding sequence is TGTGCCAGCATGCCCGGACAGGCTGCAGATACGCAGTATTTT. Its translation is CASMPGQAADTQYF.

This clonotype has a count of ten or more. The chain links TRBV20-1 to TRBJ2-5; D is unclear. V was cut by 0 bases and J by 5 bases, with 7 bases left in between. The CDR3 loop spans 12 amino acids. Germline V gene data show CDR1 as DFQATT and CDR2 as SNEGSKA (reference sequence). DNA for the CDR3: TGCAGTGCTAGAGATCAACCGGAGACCCAGTACTTC. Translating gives CSARDQPETQYF.

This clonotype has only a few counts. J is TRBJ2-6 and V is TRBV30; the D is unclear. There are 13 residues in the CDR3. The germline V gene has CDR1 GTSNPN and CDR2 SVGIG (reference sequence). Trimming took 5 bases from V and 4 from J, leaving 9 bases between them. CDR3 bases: TGTGCCTGGTCCTCGGTGGGGGCCAACGTCCTGACTTTC. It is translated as CAWSSVGANVLTF.

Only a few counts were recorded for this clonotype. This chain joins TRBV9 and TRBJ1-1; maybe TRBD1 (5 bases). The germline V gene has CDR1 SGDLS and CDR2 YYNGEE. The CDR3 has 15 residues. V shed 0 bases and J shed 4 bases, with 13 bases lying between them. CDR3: CASSVGRGIPTEAFF. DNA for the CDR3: TGTGCCAGCAGCGTAGGTCGGGGGATCCCCACTGAAGCTTTCTTT. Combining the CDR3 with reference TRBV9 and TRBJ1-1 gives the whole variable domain DSGVTQTPKHLITATGQRVTLRCSPRSGDLSVYWYQQSLDQGLQFLIQYYNGEERAKGNILERFSAQQFPDLHSELNLSSLELGDSALYFCASSVGRGIPTEAFFGQGTRLTVV.

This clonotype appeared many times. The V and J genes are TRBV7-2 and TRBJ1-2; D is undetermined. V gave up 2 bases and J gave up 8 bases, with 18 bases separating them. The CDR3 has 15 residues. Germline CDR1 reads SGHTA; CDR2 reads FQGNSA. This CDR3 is CASSLSQMAVGGYTF. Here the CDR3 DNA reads TGTGCCAGCAGCTTAAGTCAGATGGCCGTCGGCGGCTACACCTTC.

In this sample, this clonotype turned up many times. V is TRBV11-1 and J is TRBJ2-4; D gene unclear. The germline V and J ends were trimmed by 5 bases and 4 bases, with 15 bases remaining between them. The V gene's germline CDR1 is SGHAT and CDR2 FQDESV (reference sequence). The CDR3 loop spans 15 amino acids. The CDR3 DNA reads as TGTGCCAGCAGCCCCTCCGACTGGCAGAAAAACATTCAGTACTTC. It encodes CASSPSDWQKNIQYF.

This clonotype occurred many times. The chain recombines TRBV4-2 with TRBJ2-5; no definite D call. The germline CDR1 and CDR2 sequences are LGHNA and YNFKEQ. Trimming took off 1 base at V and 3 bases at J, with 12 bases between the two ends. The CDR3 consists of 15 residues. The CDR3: CASSQGTRSKETQYF. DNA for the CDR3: TGTGCCAGCAGCCAAGGGACCAGATCGAAAGAGACCCAGTACTTC.